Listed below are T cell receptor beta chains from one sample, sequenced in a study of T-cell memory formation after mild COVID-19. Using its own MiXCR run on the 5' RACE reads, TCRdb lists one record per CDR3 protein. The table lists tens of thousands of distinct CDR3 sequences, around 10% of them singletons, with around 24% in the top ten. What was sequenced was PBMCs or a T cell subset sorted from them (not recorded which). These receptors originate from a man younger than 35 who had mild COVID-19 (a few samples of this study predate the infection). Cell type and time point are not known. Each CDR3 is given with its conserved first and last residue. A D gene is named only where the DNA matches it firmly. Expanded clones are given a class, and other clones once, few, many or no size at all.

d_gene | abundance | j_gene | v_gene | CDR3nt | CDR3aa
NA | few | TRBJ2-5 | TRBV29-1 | TGCAGCGTTGAATTAGCAGGGACAGAGACCCAGTACTTC | CSVELAGTETQYF
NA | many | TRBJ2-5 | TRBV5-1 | TGCGCCAGCAGCTTGGTCGAGGGCGCAGAGACCCAGTACTTC | CASSLVEGAETQYF
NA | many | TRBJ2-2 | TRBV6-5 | TGTGCCAGCCGTGCGGGCGGGGAGCTGTTTTTT | CASRAGGELFF
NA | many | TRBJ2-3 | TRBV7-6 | TGTGCCAGCAGCTTACGGGAGCGCACAGATACGCAGTATTTT | CASSLRERTDTQYF
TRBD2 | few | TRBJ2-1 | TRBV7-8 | TGTGCCAGCAGCTGGGGACTAGCGGGGGGGCGGTTGATCGATGAGCAGTTCTTC | CASSWGLAGGRLIDEQFF
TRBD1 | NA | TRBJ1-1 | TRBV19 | TGTGCCAGTAGGATTAGGGGGCGCGCCACTGAAGCTTTCTTT | CASRIRGRATEAFF
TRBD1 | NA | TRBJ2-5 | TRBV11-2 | TGTGCCAGCAGCTATGACAGGGGGCGGCAAGAGACCCAGTACTTC | CASSYDRGRQETQYF
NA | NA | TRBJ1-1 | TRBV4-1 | TGCGCCAGCAGGGGCCGCACCGTAAACACTGAAGCTTTCTTT | CASRGRTVNTEAFF
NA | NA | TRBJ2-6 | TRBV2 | TGTGCCAGCAGTGATCCCCGGTCTGGGGCCAACGTCCTGACTTTC | CASSDPRSGANVLTF
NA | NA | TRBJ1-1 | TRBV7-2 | TGTGCCAGCAGCCCCGGAGGGGCAGGCATGAACACTGAAGCTTTCTTT | CASSPGGAGMNTEAFF
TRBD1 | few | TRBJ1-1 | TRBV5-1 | TGCGCCAGCAGCAAAGGGACAGGGCTGGAGACTGAAGCTTTCTTT | CASSKGTGLETEAFF
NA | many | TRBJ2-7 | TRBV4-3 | TGCGCCAGCAGCCAAGATTTAATTACCGGGACGGCTTCCTACGAGCAGTACTTC | CASSQDLITGTASYEQYF
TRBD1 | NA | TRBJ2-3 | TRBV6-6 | TGTGCCAGCACAGGACAGGGGCTCCAAGTTGTGGATACGCAGTATTTT | CASTGQGLQVVDTQYF
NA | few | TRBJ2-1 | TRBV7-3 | TGTGCCAGCAGCACGCCAACGGGGGCGGGCAATGAGCAGTTCTTC | CASSTPTGAGNEQFF
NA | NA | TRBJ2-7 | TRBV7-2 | TGTGCCAGCAGCTTCCGAGCCGGGACACCGTTCTACGAGCAGTACTTC | CASSFRAGTPFYEQYF
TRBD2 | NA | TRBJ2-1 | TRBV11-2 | TGTGCCAGCAGCTCTCAGCGGGGCCTCAGCTCCTACAATGAGCAGTTCTTC | CASSSQRGLSSYNEQFF
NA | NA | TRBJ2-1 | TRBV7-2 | TGTGCCAGCAGCTTTAGGGGTAGTAACAGTGAGCAGTTCTTC | CASSFRGSNSEQFF
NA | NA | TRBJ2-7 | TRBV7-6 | TGTGCCAGCAGCCCTAAGTTGGCGGGCGGGTACTCCTACGAGCAGTACTTC | CASSPKLAGGYSYEQYF
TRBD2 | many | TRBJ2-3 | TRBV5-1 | TGCGCCAGCAGCTTGTCCGGGGGGGGGACAGATACGCAGTATTTT | CASSLSGGGTDTQYF
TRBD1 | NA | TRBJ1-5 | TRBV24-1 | TGTGCCACCAGCCACCGGGACAGGGAGGGAACCCAGCATTTT | CATSHRDREGTQHF
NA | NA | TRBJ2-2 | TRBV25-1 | TGTGCCACCGACGGCGGGGACCCTGGGGAGCTGTTTTTT | CATDGGDPGELFF
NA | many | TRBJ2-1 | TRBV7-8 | TGTGCCAGCAGCTCCATGAACAGCAATGAGCAGTTCTTC | CASSSMNSNEQFF
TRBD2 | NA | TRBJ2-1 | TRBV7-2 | TGTGCCAGCAGCTTAGTCGGGGGGTACTACAATGAGCAGTTCTTC | CASSLVGGYYNEQFF
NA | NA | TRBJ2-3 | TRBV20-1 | TGCAGTGCTAGAGAAGGGAGGTATACGCAGTATTTT | CSAREGRYTQYF
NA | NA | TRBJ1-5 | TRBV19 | TGTGCCAGTAGTACGACCCGGACAGATCCCCCGCATTTT | CASSTTRTDPPHF
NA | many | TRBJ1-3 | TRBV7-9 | TGTGCCAGCAGCCGTCACATCCCCTCTGGAAACACCATATATTTT | CASSRHIPSGNTIYF
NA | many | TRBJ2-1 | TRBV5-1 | TGCGCCAGCAGCTGGACCCTATTGTACAATGAGCAGTTCTTC | CASSWTLLYNEQFF
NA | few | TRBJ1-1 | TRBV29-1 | TGCAGCGTTGAAGTCGGGGCAGCCAACACTGAAGCTTTCTTT | CSVEVGAANTEAFF
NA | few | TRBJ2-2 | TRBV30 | TGTGCCTGGAGTAATGGGCAGGGTGTCAGGGGGGAGCTGTTTTTT | CAWSNGQGVRGELFF
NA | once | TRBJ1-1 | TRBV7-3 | TGTGCCAGCAGCACACAGGAGGGCACTGAAGCTTTCTTT | CASSTQEGTEAFF
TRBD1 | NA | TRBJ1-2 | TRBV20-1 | TGCAGTGCGAGACAGGGGTTCGTAATCGAGGGCTACACCTTC | CSARQGFVIEGYTF
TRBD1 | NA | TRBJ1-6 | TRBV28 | TGTGCCAGCAGGATGCGACAGGGGGCGCGTTCACCCCTCCACTTT | CASRMRQGARSPLHF
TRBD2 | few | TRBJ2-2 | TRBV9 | TGTGCCAGCAGCGTACTAGCGGGGGGGAACACCGGGGAGCTGTTTTTT | CASSVLAGGNTGELFF
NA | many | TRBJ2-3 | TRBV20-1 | TGCAGTGCTAGCGGGGGCATCAGGGCAGATACGCAGTATTTT | CSASGGIRADTQYF
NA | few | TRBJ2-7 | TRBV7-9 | TGTGCCAGCAGCTCCCGGGGTTTGGAGCGGTACTTC | CASSSRGLERYF
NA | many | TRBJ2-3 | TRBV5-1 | TGCGCCAGCAGCAGAACGGGCCCCGGGGCGGCAGATACGCAGTATTTT | CASSRTGPGAADTQYF
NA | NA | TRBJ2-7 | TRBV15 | TGTGCCACCCGAGACTTGAGGAGCTCCTACGAGCAGTACTTC | CATRDLRSSYEQYF